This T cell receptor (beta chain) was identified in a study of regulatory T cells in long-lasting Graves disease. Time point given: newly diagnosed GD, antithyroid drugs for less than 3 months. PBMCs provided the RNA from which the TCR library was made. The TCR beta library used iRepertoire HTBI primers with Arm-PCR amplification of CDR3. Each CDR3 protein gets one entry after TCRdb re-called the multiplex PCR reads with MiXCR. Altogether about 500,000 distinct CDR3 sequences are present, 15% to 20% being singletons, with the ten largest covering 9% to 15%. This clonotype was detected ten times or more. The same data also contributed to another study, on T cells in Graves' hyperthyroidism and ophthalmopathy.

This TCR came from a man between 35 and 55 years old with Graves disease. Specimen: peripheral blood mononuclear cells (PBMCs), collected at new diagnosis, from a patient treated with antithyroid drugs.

CDR3 DNA: TGTGCCAGCAGTTATACAGGGCAAAAAGAGACCCAGTACTTC. Translating it yields CASSYTGQKETQYF. The chain carries TRBV28 and TRBJ2-5, with D possibly TRBD1 on 6 matching bases. V was pared by 4 bases and J by 3 bases, with 12 bases between. This CDR3 region has 14 residues. Per germline, CDR1 MDHEN and CDR2 SYDVKM.